This T cell receptor (beta chain) was sequenced for a study of radiation and T cells in renal cell carcinoma. Study context: Nephrectomy followed 15 Gy stereotactic body radiation by 4 weeks. Study-level findings and limits: From baseline, blood top tumor clonotypes peaked at 2 weeks post-radiation. Pretreatment tumor biopsies were lacking, so baseline clonotypes are unknown.

The CDR3 is made up of 14 amino acids. V lost 4 bases and J 4 bases, leaving 13 bases between the germline ends. Germline values: CDR1 MNHEY, CDR2 SMNVEV (reference sequence). The protocol was immunoSEQ multiplex PCR, while the TCRdb copy is restricted to in-frame clones and leaves out a portion. The repertoire holds some 120,000 clones, roughly 77% seen once, with over 1.5% in the top ten. Time point: blood 2 weeks post-SBRT. Specified treatment: 15 Gy SBRT to primary tumor, nephrectomy 4 weeks later. The tumor was a clear cell renal cell carcinoma. As for this clone: No antigen is known for it.

Sequences were derived from blood, sampled from a patient whose treatment included radiotherapy and nephrectomy. The V and J genes are TRBV27 and TRBJ1-1; a weak D match, TRBD1 (6 bases). The TCR originated in a woman aged 60-75 years with renal cell carcinoma. The CDR3: CASSYRAWGTEAFF. The CDR3 DNA is TGTGCCAGCAGTTACAGGGCGTGGGGCACTGAAGCTTTCTTT.